Listed below are T cell receptor beta chains from one sample, sequenced in a study of T cells in Graves' hyperthyroidism and ophthalmopathy. Each CDR3 protein is one row after TCRdb ran MiXCR on the multiplex PCR reads. The data contain 600,000 or so distinct CDR3 sequences, 35% to 55% of them singletons. Sequences were obtained from peripheral blood or thyroid tissue (not recorded which). These receptors all stem from a young woman with Graves' hyperthyroidism. Each CDR3 is given with its conserved first and last residue. The order of the fields is clone size, V gene, J gene, CDR3 length, D gene, CDR3 protein, CDR3 DNA. A D gene is named only where the DNA matches it firmly. Some rows have no size entry. The others give once, few or many, or a class for an expanded clone.

many	TRBV29-1	TRBJ2-7	15	TRBD1	CSVTTGTATFYEQYF	TGCAGCGTTACCACCGGGACAGCAACTTTCTACGAGCAGTACTTC
many	TRBV2	TRBJ1-4	12	-	CASSEAVEKLFF	TGTGCCAGCAGCGAGGCAGTTGAAAAACTGTTTTTT
few	TRBV9	TRBJ1-2	14	-	CANFQDGENYGYTF	TGTGCCAACTTTCAGGACGGGGAGAACTATGGCTACACCTTC
-	TRBV10-3	TRBJ1-2	13	-	CAISLGALYGYTF	TGTGCCATCAGTTTGGGGGCCCTCTATGGCTACACCTTC
-	TRBV7-9	TRBJ2-7	15	TRBD2	CASSQEGSSGYEQYF	TGTGCCAGCAGCCAAGAAGGGTCTAGCGGCTACGAGCAGTACTTC
few	TRBV5-1	TRBJ1-1	16	-	CASSLEPTTGNTEAFF	TGCGCCAGCAGCTTGGAACCCACTACAGGTAACACTGAAGCTTTCTTT
once	TRBV11-1	TRBJ1-5	14	-	CASSSEWVTGPQHF	TGTGCCAGCAGCAGTGAATGGGTGACCGGGCCCCAGCATTTT
-	TRBV7-2	TRBJ2-7	14	-	CASSYRGQAYEQYF	TGTGCCAGCAGTTACCGGGGACAAGCCTACGAGCAGTACTTC
few	TRBV7-9	TRBJ2-7	13	-	CASSPSELGEQYF	TGTGCCAGCAGCCCCTCCGAGCTTGGCGAGCAGTACTTC
-	TRBV15	TRBJ2-2	19	TRBD2	CATSWREFGGRANTGELFF	TGTGCCACCAGCTGGCGGGAGTTCGGTGGGAGGGCGAACACCGGGGAGCTGTTTTTT
many	TRBV7-2	TRBJ2-7	12	-	CASNDSSYEQYF	TGTGCCAGCAACGACTCATCCTACGAGCAGTACTTC
-	TRBV19	TRBJ1-4	11	-	CASSIDQKLFF	TGTGCCAGTAGTATAGATCAAAAACTGTTTTTT
-	TRBV7-3	TRBJ1-1	15	-	CASSIQQGPYTEAFF	TGTGCCAGCAGCATCCAACAGGGTCCTTACACTGAAGCTTTCTTT
few	TRBV12-3/TRBV12-4	TRBJ2-2	14	-	CASSLPSNTGELFF	TGTGCCAGCAGTTTGCCCTCGAACACCGGGGAGCTGTTTTTT
-	TRBV7-9	TRBJ1-3	15	TRBD1	CASSPQGQAGNTIYF	TGTGCCAGCAGCCCACAGGGGCAGGCTGGAAACACCATATATTTT
few	TRBV7-2	TRBJ1-2	13	-	CASSGMGVSGYTF	TGTGCCAGCAGCGGTATGGGGGTGAGCGGCTACACCTTC
many	TRBV10-3	TRBJ2-7	12	-	CAISEISDEQYF	TGTGCCATCAGTGAGATTAGCGACGAGCAGTACTTC
-	TRBV20-1	TRBJ1-5	12	-	CSEGWGNQPQHF	TGCAGTGAAGGATGGGGGAATCAGCCCCAGCATTTT
many	TRBV29-1	TRBJ1-5	13	-	CSVAESRGQPQHF	TGCAGCGTTGCGGAATCCCGGGGTCAGCCCCAGCATTTT
once	TRBV24-1	TRBJ2-7	17	TRBD2	CATSDSQGTSGGDEQYF	TGTGCCACCAGTGATTCCCAGGGGACTAGCGGGGGCGACGAGCAGTACTTC
-	TRBV10-1	TRBJ2-5	14	TRBD2	CATPGLAEQETQYF	TGCGCCACCCCGGGACTAGCGGAACAAGAGACCCAGTACTTC
-	TRBV7-2	TRBJ1-1	15	-	CASFDLTLMNTEAFF	TGTGCCAGCTTCGACCTAACCCTAATGAACACTGAAGCTTTCTTT
many	TRBV14	TRBJ1-2	14	-	CASRFTEDRYGYTF	TGTGCCAGCAGGTTCACCGAGGACCGCTATGGCTACACCTTC
-	TRBV15	TRBJ2-6	16	-	CATSRADGTGANVLTF	TGTGCCACCAGCAGAGCGGATGGCACCGGGGCCAACGTCCTGACTTTC
many	TRBV29-1	TRBJ1-5	13	TRBD1	CSADRDRDQPQHF	TGCAGCGCCGACCGGGACAGGGATCAGCCCCAGCATTTT
-	TRBV7-2	TRBJ2-5	15	TRBD1	CASSQSTGDGETQYF	TGTGCCAGCAGCCAAAGTACAGGGGACGGGGAGACCCAGTACTTC
many	TRBV29-1	TRBJ2-5	15	-	CSVEALLAPQETQYF	TGCAGCGTTGAAGCCCTCCTAGCGCCCCAAGAGACCCAGTACTTC
-	TRBV2	TRBJ2-5	15	TRBD2	CASSYSTSGQETQYF	TGTGCCAGCAGTTACTCGACTAGCGGGCAAGAGACCCAGTACTTC
many	TRBV24-1	TRBJ1-4	12	-	CATARPGGKLFF	TGTGCCACCGCTCGCCCCGGTGGAAAACTGTTTTTT
many	TRBV25-1	TRBJ1-5	9	-	CAGNQPQHF	TGTGCCGGAAATCAGCCCCAGCATTTT
-	TRBV5-5	TRBJ1-1	14	-	CASSEGGSLTEAFF	TGTGCCAGCAGCGAAGGCGGCAGCCTCACTGAAGCTTTCTTT
few	TRBV12-3/TRBV12-4	TRBJ1-5	15	-	CASTTTQVSNQPQHF	TGTGCCAGCACCACCACCCAGGTTAGCAATCAGCCCCAGCATTTT
few	TRBV24-1	TRBJ2-7	13	-	CASSLRETYEQYF	TGTGCCAGCAGTTTAAGGGAGACTTACGAGCAGTACTTC
many	TRBV29-1	TRBJ1-1	13	-	CSATRAINTEAFF	TGCAGCGCGACCAGGGCGATTAACACTGAAGCTTTCTTT
many	TRBV7-9	TRBJ1-2	13	TRBD1	CASSWGQADGYTF	TGTGCCAGCAGCTGGGGACAGGCCGATGGCTACACCTTC
-	TRBV7-8	TRBJ2-2	13	TRBD2	CASSLVKAGALFF	TGTGCCAGCAGCTTAGTAAAGGCGGGAGCGCTGTTTTTT
few	TRBV7-2	TRBJ2-2	15	TRBD2	CASRRLAGNTGELFF	TGTGCCAGCAGAAGACTAGCGGGCAACACCGGGGAGCTGTTTTTT
-	TRBV29-1	TRBJ2-2	13	-	CSVRGRNTGELFF	TGCAGCGTTAGAGGCCGAAACACCGGGGAGCTGTTTTTT
-	TRBV7-9	TRBJ2-5	17	-	CASRIARGLQMGETQYF	TGTGCCAGCAGGATTGCGAGGGGACTCCAGATGGGGGAGACCCAGTACTTC
many	TRBV7-6	TRBJ2-7	15	TRBD1	CASSQTGTGFGEQYF	TGCGCCAGCAGCCAAACCGGGACAGGGTTTGGCGAGCAGTACTTC
-	TRBV10-3	TRBJ1-2	13	TRBD1	CAIRETGAERYTF	TGTGCCATCAGGGAAACAGGGGCCGAACGCTACACCTTC
few	TRBV7-9	TRBJ2-7	15	-	CASSLEGGLRGEQYF	TGTGCCAGCAGCTTAGAGGGGGGGCTGCGGGGCGAGCAGTACTTC
many	TRBV7-9	TRBJ1-2	16	TRBD1	CASFSSGTVINYGYTF	TGTGCCAGCTTTAGCTCCGGGACAGTGATCAACTATGGCTACACCTTC
-	TRBV2	TRBJ2-5	15	TRBD2	CASSYGLAGEETQYF	TGTGCCAGCAGTTACGGACTAGCGGGAGAAGAGACCCAGTACTTC
many	TRBV7-9	TRBJ2-7	14	-	CASSFISGDYEQYF	TGTGCCAGCAGCTTTATTTCGGGAGACTACGAGCAGTACTTC
once	TRBV12-3/TRBV12-4	TRBJ2-7	12	TRBD2	CASGSGRLEQYF	TGTGCCAGCGGTAGCGGGAGGCTCGAGCAGTACTTC
many	TRBV14	TRBJ1-2	14	-	CASSQEAGNYGYTF	TGTGCCAGCAGCCAAGAGGCAGGGAACTATGGCTACACCTTC
-	TRBV11-2	TRBJ2-7	11	-	CASRNPYEQYF	TGTGCCAGCAGGAATCCCTACGAGCAGTACTTC
few	TRBV2	TRBJ2-5	14	TRBD1	CASRPGQYQETQYF	TGTGCCAGCCGACCGGGACAGTACCAAGAGACCCAGTACTTC
few	TRBV2	TRBJ2-1	14	-	CASSEDGPANEQFF	TGTGCCAGCAGTGAAGATGGACCCGCCAATGAGCAGTTCTTC
few	TRBV7-9	TRBJ1-4	14	-	CASSLRSVNEKLFF	TGTGCCAGCAGCTTGAGATCGGTAAATGAAAAACTGTTTTTT
-	TRBV2	TRBJ2-7	12	-	CASSGQRGEQYF	TGTGCCAGCAGTGGACAACGGGGCGAGCAGTACTTC
-	TRBV2	TRBJ2-7	14	TRBD1	CASSVDRVDNEQYF	TGTGCCAGCAGTGTGGACAGGGTTGATAACGAGCAGTACTTC
-	TRBV7-9	TRBJ2-5	18	TRBD2	CASSLATASGRARETQYF	TGTGCCAGCAGCTTAGCGACGGCTAGCGGGAGGGCCAGGGAGACCCAGTACTTC
many	TRBV10-3	TRBJ2-5	13	-	CAISAAEQETQYF	TGTGCCATCAGTGCGGCAGAACAAGAGACCCAGTACTTC